These 30 T cell receptor beta chains share one sample of origin, sequenced in a study of OX40 agonist ivuxolimab in advanced cancers. Clones were read by immunoSEQ multiplex PCR, and TCRdb kept only the in-frame ones, dropping some. This repertoire shows roughly 80,000 clones, 85% to 95% found once; its top ten account for approximately 15%. This specimen was CD4+ or CD8+ T cells sorted from blood, taken in a trial of the OX40 agonist ivuxolimab. These receptors came from an adult with an advanced solid tumor such as melanoma, head and neck, liver or kidney cancer.

In this sample, this clone turned up once. This chain uses TRBV7-2 with TRBJ1-2; D not resolved. Germline CDR1 reads SGHTA; CDR2 reads FQGNSA. The CDR3 extends over 12 amino acids. The V gene lost 1 base and the J gene lost 6 bases, with 6 bases spanning the gap. In nucleotides, the CDR3 is TGTGCCAGCAGCTTAGGCCTTAATGGCTACACCTTC. It is translated as CASSLGLNGYTF.

This rearrangement joins TRBV11-3 to TRBJ1-2, with D unclear. Looked up from germline, CDR1 is SGHNT and CDR2 is YENEEA. The CDR3 sequence is 14 residues long. Trimming took off 3 bases at V and 2 bases at J, with 10 bases between the two ends. CDR3 residues: CASSLGSLNYGYTF. The CDR3 nucleotides read TGTGCCAGCAGCTTGGGCTCTCTAAACTATGGCTACACCTTC. Together with reference TRBV11-3 and TRBJ1-2, the CDR3 gives the full variable domain: EAGVVQSPRYKIIEKKQPVAFWCNPISGHNTLYWYLQNLGQGPELLIRYENEEAVDDSQLPKDRFSAERLKGVDSTLKIQPAELGDSAVYLCASSLGSLNYGYTFGSGTRLTVV.

This clone came up once. V gene TRBV7-2 combines with J gene TRBJ2-7; 8 nucleotides align to TRBD2. J gave up 1 base and V 2 bases, and 4 bases lay outside the gene matches. CDR1 is SGHTA and CDR2 is FQGNSA in the germline V gene. This CDR3 comprises 15 residues. The CDR3 sequence is CASSLSGGPSYEQYF. The CDR3 bases are TGTGCCAGCAGCTTATCGGGAGGGCCGTCCTACGAGCAGTACTTC. Variable domain in full (rest from reference TRBV7-2 and TRBJ2-7): GAGVSQSPSNKVTEKGKDVELRCDPISGHTALYWYRQSLGQGLEFLIYFQGNSAPDKSGLPSDRFSAERTGGSVSTLTIQRTQQEDSAVYLCASSLSGGPSYEQYFGPGTRLTVT.

CDR3 DNA sequence: TGTGCCAGCAGCTTAACAGGGTCGGGCTACACCTTC. This translates into CASSLTGSGYTF. V is TRBV7-9 and J is TRBJ1-2; D possibly corresponds to TRBD1 (6 bases). V was pared by 2 bases and J by 8 bases, with 9 bases between. The CDR3 spans 12 residues. Germline-derived CDR1 and CDR2 are SEHNR and FQNEAQ (reference sequence).

The CDR3 nucleotides are TGTGCCAGCAGTGACTCCTGGCAGGAGGGGAACTATGGCTACACCTTC. It is translated as CASSDSWQEGNYGYTF. This chain uses TRBV6-4 with TRBJ1-2, with D maybe TRBD1 (5 bases). This CDR3 spans 16 amino acids. V lost 0 bases, J lost 2 bases, and 13 bases lay in between. Germline loops: CDR1 MRHNA, CDR2 SNTAGT.

The chain combines TRBV9 with TRBJ1-1; D gene ambiguous. The V end was cut by 2 bases, the J end by 8 bases, with 19 bases between. This CDR3 is built from 15 residues. Germline V CDR1 and CDR2: SGDLS, YYNGEE. Written as DNA, the CDR3 is TGTGCCAGCAGCGTTAACTCGCGGGGTGGTAGAGAAGCTTTCTTT. Protein sequence: CASSVNSRGGREAFF.

This clone was recorded a few times. The gene calls are TRBV19 and TRBJ1-1, with 8 bases identical to TRBD1. The CDR3 consists of 18 residues. The J segment lost 3 bases and the V segment lost 5 bases, leaving 17 bases of the junction unmatched. Germline CDR1 and CDR2: LNHDA and SQIVND (reference sequence). The CDR3 nucleotides are TGTGCCAGTAGTTCCCGGGACAGGTTAAGATTGGGGGACACTGAAGCTTTCTTT. This gives the protein CASSSRDRLRLGDTEAFF.

The V call is TRBV6-5, the J call TRBJ2-1, with no clear D. CDR1 MNHEY and CDR2 SVGAGI come from the germline V gene. Trimming stripped 8 bases from V and 7 bases from J, with 9 bases between. The CDR3 covers 11 residues. This CDR3 is CASRIGNEQFF. In DNA form, the CDR3 reads TGTGCCAGCCGTATCGGGAATGAGCAGTTCTTC.

The genes are TRBV5-4 and TRBJ2-7; D is uncertain. The CDR3 has 16 residues. CDR1 is SGHNT and CDR2 is YYREEE in the germline V gene (reference sequence). Trimming took off 3 bases at V and 2 bases at J, with 18 bases between the two ends. CDR3 in amino acids: CASSSPSKDRAYEQYF. The CDR3 coding sequence is TGTGCCAGCAGCTCACCATCCAAAGACCGGGCCTACGAGCAGTACTTC.

V and J are TRBV29-1 and TRBJ2-2; D tentatively reads TRBD1 or TRBD2 (5 bases each). V gave up 6 bases and J gave up 2 bases, with 10 bases separating them. The CDR3 is 13 residues long. Germline loops: CDR1 SQVTM, CDR2 ANQGSEA. In nucleotides, the CDR3 is TGCAGCGTCCATGGGGGTAACACCGGGGAGCTGTTTTTT. Residues: CSVHGGNTGELFF.

The chain recombines TRBV7-3 with TRBJ2-7, with TRBD2 as a possible D gene (5 bases). CDR3 length equals 14 residues. Trimming pared 5 bases from V and 2 bases from J, leaving 13 bases between. Germline CDR1 is SGHTA and CDR2 is FQGTGA. The CDR3 DNA reads TGTGCCAGCAGCCCCTCCGGACTCCCCTACGAGCAGTACTTC. Its protein product is CASSPSGLPYEQYF.

CDR3 DNA sequence: TGTGCAAGTCGCTTAGGAGCGGGGGGGGAAGAGACCCAGTACTTC. Its protein product is CASRLGAGGEETQYF. V gene TRBV12-2 combines with J gene TRBJ2-5; TRBD2, the D gene given by the table, was not confirmed from the DNA. TRBV12-2 is annotated as a pseudogene. CDR3 length equals 15 residues.

This clone was seen once. The rearrangement links TRBV4-3 to TRBJ2-2; unclear D gene. The CDR3 consists of 15 residues. The germline V gene has CDR1 LGHNA and CDR2 YSLEER. Trimming took 0 bases from V and 3 from J, leaving 8 bases between them. The CDR3 sequence is CASSQEAQYTGELFF. The CDR3 region has the DNA TGCGCCAGCAGCCAAGAAGCACAGTACACCGGGGAGCTGTTTTTT.

Remarks on this clone: The sample contains more than one DNA sequence encoding this CDR3. This chain uses TRBV9 with TRBJ1-1; D ambiguous. The CDR3 consists of 12 residues. The V end lost 0 bases, the J end lost 5 bases, and 5 bases lay between the germline ends. Germline assignment: CDR1 SGDLS and CDR2 YYNGEE. CDR3 region: CASSVAGTEAFF. In nucleotides, the CDR3 is TGTGCCAGCAGCGTAGCGGGGACTGAAGCTTTCTTT.

The V gene is TRBV28, the J gene TRBJ2-6, with TRBD1 matching 8 bases. Unmatched junction bases numbered 2, after V lost 3 bases and J lost 7 bases. Germline-derived CDR1 and CDR2 are MDHEN and SYDVKM. The CDR3 runs 14 residues. CDR3 coding DNA: TGTGCCAGCAGTTTGGGGACAGGTGCCAACGTCCTGACTTTC. It yields the protein CASSLGTGANVLTF.

The gene calls are TRBV5-1 and TRBJ2-7; D assignment may be TRBD1 or TRBD2 (6 bases each). Trimming left V 7 bases short and J 2 bases short, with 13 bases between. The CDR3 is 13 residues long. CDR1 and CDR2 from the germline V gene are SGHRS and YFSETQ. In DNA form, the CDR3 reads TGCGCCAGCCGCCTCGGGGGCCCCTACGAGCAGTACTTC. Translated: CASRLGGPYEQYF.

The chain combines TRBV27 with TRBJ2-2; 7 bases align to TRBD2. J lost 7 bases, V lost 5 bases, and 19 bases had no gene match. CDR1 MNHEY and CDR2 SMNVEV come from the germline V gene (reference sequence). This CDR3 is built from 18 residues. DNA for the CDR3: TGTGCCAGCAGTCCGCGCCCCCGGGACTATACCCATCGCGGGGAGCTGTTTTTT. Amino acids: CASSPRPRDYTHRGELFF.

This sequence joins TRBV4-1 and TRBJ1-2; D gene uncertain. This CDR3 spans 14 amino acids. Trimming removed 0 bases at V and 4 bases at J, with 9 bases between. Germline V CDR1 and CDR2: MGHRA, YSYEKL. The CDR3 spells CASSQETPVYGYTF. In nucleotides, the CDR3 is TGCGCCAGCAGCCAAGAAACCCCGGTCTATGGCTACACCTTC.

The rearrangement uses TRBV7-9 and TRBJ2-1, with TRBD1 identical over 9 bases. The V and J ends lost 5 bases and 6 bases, in that order; junction bases with no gene match: 14. CDR3 size: 17 residues. Germline CDR1 reads SEHNR; CDR2 reads FQNEAQ (reference sequence). CDR3 region: CASSLPGTGTSGNEQFF. The CDR3 coding sequence is TGTGCCAGCAGCCTCCCCGGGACAGGGACCTCGGGCAATGAGCAGTTCTTC.

The V and J genes are TRBV5-1 and TRBJ2-2; TRBD1 might be the D (7 bases). The ends were cut back, 7 bases at V and 5 bases at J, with 15 bases in the middle. Germline V lookup: CDR1 SGHRS, CDR2 YFSETQ. The CDR3 has 14 amino acids. CDR3 nucleotide sequence: TGCGCCAGCCTCGAGGCAGGGGGGACCGGGGAGCTGTTTTTT. It yields the protein CASLEAGGTGELFF.

The V call is TRBV6-5, the J call TRBJ1-2, with D unclear. Germline CDR1 MNHEY, CDR2 SVGAGI. The CDR3 has 16 residues. Trimming cost V 0 bases and J 6 bases, with 17 bases left between them. The CDR3 reads CASSYSSDMTQNGYTF. CDR3 in DNA: TGTGCCAGCAGTTACTCGAGCGACATGACTCAGAATGGCTACACCTTC.

The chain is built from TRBV4-2 and TRBJ2-7; perhaps D is TRBD1 or TRBD2 (5 bases each). Germline CDR1 and CDR2: LGHNA and YNFKEQ. The CDR3 consists of 16 residues. V gave up 1 base and J gave up 0 bases, with 13 bases separating them. The DNA of the CDR3 is TGTGCCAGCAGCCAAGTCGGGGCTACTATCTCCTACGAGCAGTACTTC. Translated, it gives CASSQVGATISYEQYF.

The rearrangement links TRBV9 to TRBJ2-3; D tentatively reads TRBD1 or TRBD2 (5 bases each). Germline V gene data show CDR1 as SGDLS and CDR2 as YYNGEE. This CDR3 has 15 amino acids. Trimming stripped 0 bases from V and 3 bases from J, with 11 bases between. Here the CDR3 DNA reads TGTGCCAGCAGCGTAGTGGGGGATTCGACAGATACGCAGTATTTT. It encodes CASSVVGDSTDTQYF.

The chain is built from TRBV9 and TRBJ1-2; 9 bases align to TRBD1. Germline V CDR1 and CDR2: SGDLS, YYNGEE. The CDR3 has 17 amino acids. V trimming: 0 bases; J trimming: 6 bases; junction bases outside the gene matches: 12. The CDR3 sequence: CASSVATDRGSGDGYTF. CDR3 sequence (DNA): TGTGCCAGCAGCGTAGCTACGGACAGGGGAAGCGGAGATGGCTACACCTTC. The full variable domain, rest sourced from reference TRBV9 and TRBJ1-2, is DSGVTQTPKHLITATGQRVTLRCSPRSGDLSVYWYQQSLDQGLQFLIQYYNGEERAKGNILERFSAQQFPDLHSELNLSSLELGDSALYFCASSVATDRGSGDGYTFGSGTRLTVV.

The genes are TRBV4-2 and TRBJ1-1; D uncertain. The germline CDR1 and CDR2 sequences are LGHNA and YNFKEQ. CDR3 length equals 14 residues. Trimming removed 3 bases from V and 1 base from J, with 9 bases in between. CDR3 loop: CASSQGRWNTEAFF. CDR3 nucleotides: TGTGCCAGCAGCCAGGGTAGATGGAACACTGAAGCTTTCTTT.

The chain joins TRBV7-9 to TRBJ2-7, with D possibly being TRBD1 (5 bases). The germline V gene has CDR1 SEHNR and CDR2 FQNEAQ (reference sequence). This CDR3 has 14 amino acids. The V gene lost 5 bases and the J gene lost 3 bases, with 14 bases spanning the gap. The CDR3: CASSPTQGIYEQYF. CDR3 nucleotide sequence: TGTGCCAGCAGCCCAACCCAGGGTATCTACGAGCAGTACTTC.

This chain uses TRBV9 with TRBJ1-4; TRBD1 might be the D (5 bases). The germline CDR1 and CDR2 sequences are SGDLS and YYNGEE. The CDR3 is 14 residues long. Trimming took 3 bases from V and 4 from J, leaving 10 bases between them. The CDR3 DNA reads TGTGCCAGCAGCGATGGACATATTAATGAAAAACTGTTTTTT. Its protein is CASSDGHINEKLFF.

The rearrangement joins TRBV9 to TRBJ2-7, with D possibly TRBD2 on 6 matching bases. The CDR3 consists of 18 residues. Germline CDR1 and CDR2: SGDLS and YYNGEE. The germline V and J ends were trimmed by 0 bases and 2 bases, with 21 bases remaining between them. CDR3 DNA sequence: TGTGCCAGCAGCGTAGGAGTTGGGCGGGGAATAATCCCCTACGAGCAGTACTTC. It translates to CASSVGVGRGIIPYEQYF.

The chain couples TRBV19 to TRBJ2-7, with 7 bases aligning to TRBD1. V lost 3 bases, J lost 7 bases, and 15 bases stayed unmatched. Germline V CDR1 and CDR2: LNHDA, SQIVND (reference sequence). The CDR3 length is 16 residues. The DNA of the CDR3 is TGTGCCAGTAGTATTAATGGAGGACAGGCCCGGTGGGAGCAGTACTTC. Protein product: CASSINGGQARWEQYF. Variable domain in full (rest from reference TRBV19 and TRBJ2-7): DGGITQSPKYLFRKEGQNVTLSCEQNLNHDAMYWYRQDPGQGLRLIYYSQIVNDFQKGDIAEGYSVSREKKESFPLTVTSAQKNPTAFYLCASSINGGQARWEQYFGPGTRLTVT.

V is TRBV28 and J is TRBJ2-7, with 7 nucleotides matching TRBD2. With 7 bases clipped from V and 2 bases from J, the junction kept 5 bases outside the gene matches. The length of the CDR3 is 13 residues. Germline lookup yields CDR1 MDHEN and CDR2 SYDVKM. The CDR3 sequence: CASKGLDAYEQYF. In DNA, the CDR3 is TGTGCCAGCAAAGGACTAGATGCCTACGAGCAGTACTTC.